The source of this TCR beta chain is a study of blood T cell repertoires in COVID-19. Study as a whole: Both acute and convalescent COVID-19 samples were obtained from the United States, Italy and Spain. From T cells, B-cell-depleted T cells, or PBMCs came the material, which was cDNA or gDNA.

In the original processing: Quantification of nucleated cells was approximated via reference gene primer amplification. The assay was immunoSEQ multiplex PCR, and TCRdb's table has in-frame clones only and misses some. D and trimming come from the DNA, and the V and J calls and clone size come from that table. In the table there are fewer than 300,000 clones, roughly 88% of which are singletons. The CDR3 is made up of 16 amino acids. Trimming cost V 0 bases and J 6 bases; bases outside gene matches: 9. Germline CDR1 reads LNHNV; CDR2 reads YYDKDF (reference sequence). This receptor was obtained from a man between 18 and 35 years old with active or convalescent COVID-19. The sample was peripheral blood. The chain uses TRBV15 and TRBJ2-7, with 9 nucleotides matching TRBD1. The CDR3 is CATSRDRTGEFVEQYF. Here the CDR3 DNA reads TGTGCCACCAGCAGAGATAGGACAGGGGAGTTTGTCGAGCAGTACTTC.